This is a list of T cell receptor beta chains from one sample in a study of blood T cell repertoires in COVID-19. The assay was immunoSEQ multiplex PCR, and TCRdb's table has in-frame clones only and misses some. This sample carries around 200,000 clones, roughly 80% of them seen once, and the ten largest clones take 13% to 15%. The source material was peripheral blood. These receptors were taken from a man between 25 and 39 years old with active or convalescent COVID-19. Each CDR3 is given with its conserved first and last residue. A D gene is named only where the DNA matches it firmly.

D gene	V gene	CDR3 protein
TRBD1	TRBV28	CASGLVPRGPGNTIYF
NA	TRBV6-2/TRBV6-3	CASSYSGRDTGANVLTF
NA	TRBV19	CATRWSGTNSSLHF
TRBD1	TRBV19	CASSIGGGRGEKLFF
NA	TRBV12-3/TRBV12-4	CASSLGSTEAFF
NA	TRBV12-3/TRBV12-4	CASSLAFEGAFF
TRBD1	TRBV5-1	CASSLGQGLLANEKLFF
TRBD2	TRBV7-2	CASSLVGGLAGGTDTQYF
TRBD1	TRBV7-2	CASSSQGKDTQYF
NA	TRBV29-1	CSVERNYEQYF
NA	TRBV5-1	CASSLWGGPNTIYF
NA	TRBV12-5	CASGLASMGPGNTDTQYF
NA	TRBV18	CASSPSKISYNEQFF
NA	TRBV6-6	CASRPETNTEAFF
NA	TRBV10-3	CAISGVAGTEKLFF
NA	TRBV7-2	CASSRGVRVQETQYF
TRBD1	TRBV28	CASSPWDRGYNEQFF
NA	TRBV4-2	CASSQQVPNTEAFF
NA	TRBV18	CASSPRAGSSTDTQYF
TRBD1	TRBV19	CASSTGTGISGNTIYF
NA	TRBV2	CATRQAVNTGELFF
NA	TRBV5-4	CASSTQPGHQNTGELFF
TRBD2	TRBV6-5	CASRGGLGTGELFF
TRBD2	TRBV25-1	CASSDDFGTSIASEQFF